Following are 29 T cell receptor beta chains from one sample sequenced in a study of blood T cell repertoires in COVID-19. The table came from immunoSEQ multiplex PCR; TCRdb's copy has only in-frame clones and leaves some out. This sample has approximately 230,000 clones, with 70% to 90% found just once. The specimen was peripheral blood. These receptors came from a man aged 18 to 29 with active or convalescent COVID-19.

The genes are TRBV6-5 and TRBJ1-1; possible D gene TRBD1, 6 bases. The CDR3 totals 11 residues. Germline V gives CDR1 MNHEY, CDR2 SVGAGI. The V and J ends lost 10 bases and 3 bases respectively, with 9 bases between them. CDR3 region: CATGQYTEAFF. The CDR3, as DNA: TGTGCCACCGGACAGTACACTGAAGCTTTCTTT.

CDR3 region: CASSPTDRFSNGYTF. The CDR3 DNA is TGTGCCAGCAGCCCAACGGACAGATTTTCTAATGGCTACACCTTC. The V call is TRBV6-2 or TRBV6-3, the J call TRBJ1-2, with D maybe TRBD1 (6 bases). V was clipped by 6 bases and J by 6 bases, with 20 bases between them. This CDR3 has 15 amino acids. Germline assignment: CDR1 MNHEY and CDR2 SVGEGT.

The rearrangement joins TRBV5-4 to TRBJ2-5; TRBD1 agrees at 8 bases. Germline values: CDR1 SGHNT, CDR2 YYREEE (reference sequence). There are 13 residues in the CDR3. Trimming cost V 6 bases and J 0 bases; bases outside gene matches: 1. The CDR3 region is CASMTGDQETQYF. The DNA for the CDR3 is TGTGCCAGCATGACAGGGGACCAAGAGACCCAGTACTTC.

The V and J genes are TRBV19 and TRBJ2-1; 8 nucleotides match TRBD2. The CDR3 runs to 16 residues. Germline-derived CDR1 and CDR2 are LNHDA and SQIVND (reference sequence). The ends lost 1 base at V and 9 bases at J; junction bases unmatched: 11. The CDR3 coding sequence is TGTGCCAGTAGTATAGCCGCGCCGGGAGGGCCCGGTGAGCAGTTCTTC. This gives the protein CASSIAAPGGPGEQFF.

The rearrangement links TRBV28 to TRBJ2-5, with D possibly matching TRBD2 (5 bases). Trimming removed 5 bases from V and 5 bases from J, with 24 bases in between. This CDR3 has 17 residues. Germline CDR1 is MDHEN and CDR2 is SYDVKM. CDR3 nucleotide sequence: TGTGCCAGCAGTCCTCTCTCAGGACTCCCGGGTTGGGAGACCCAGTACTTC. This encodes CASSPLSGLPGWETQYF.

The chain carries TRBV2 and TRBJ2-7, with D possibly TRBD2 on 5 matching bases. Germline CDR1 reads SNHLY; CDR2 reads FYNNEI. Trimming shortened V by 8 bases and J by 4 bases, and 12 bases separated the two germline ends. The CDR3 is made up of 12 amino acids. CDR3 nucleotide sequence: TGTGCCAGCGGCCGGGATCATTACGAGCAGTACTTC. As protein: CASGRDHYEQYF.

The chain has TRBV10-3 and TRBJ1-3, with D hard to call. The CDR3 runs to 14 residues. Germline CDR1 ENHRY, CDR2 SYGVKD. Trimming took off 7 bases at V and 0 bases at J, with 10 bases between the two ends. The CDR3 loop is CAIMGSSSGNTIYF. CDR3 DNA: TGTGCCATCATGGGCAGCAGCTCTGGAAACACCATATATTTT.

V is TRBV19 and J is TRBJ1-3; 7 bases fit TRBD1. There are 17 residues in the CDR3. The germline V gene encodes CDR1 LNHDA and CDR2 SQIVND (reference sequence). The V segment lost 4 bases and the J segment 0 bases; nucleotides outside the gene matches: 9. The CDR3 DNA reads TGTGCCAGTAGTACCTATCGGGACAGCCTCTCTGGAAACACCATATATTTT. It is translated as CASSTYRDSLSGNTIYF. The full variable domain, rest sourced from reference TRBV19 and TRBJ1-3, is DGGITQSPKYLFRKEGQNVTLSCEQNLNHDAMYWYRQDPGQGLRLIYYSQIVNDFQKGDIAEGYSVSREKKESFPLTVTSAQKNPTAFYLCASSTYRDSLSGNTIYFGEGSWLTVV.

The rearrangement uses TRBV6-2 or TRBV6-3 and TRBJ1-3; possible D gene TRBD1, 6 bases. Germline V gene data show CDR1 as MNHEY and CDR2 as SVGEGT. The CDR3 is 18 residues long. Trimming took 3 bases from V and 1 from J, leaving 19 bases between them. CDR3 in DNA: TGTGCCAGCAGTTATGCCTCATCCAGGGGATCGTCTGGAAACACCATATATTTT. As protein: CASSYASSRGSSGNTIYF.

The V call is TRBV13, the J call TRBJ1-4, with 9 bases identical to TRBD1. Germline CDR1 and CDR2: PRHDT and FYEKMQ (reference sequence). The ends lost 5 bases at V and 5 bases at J; junction bases unmatched: 6. The CDR3 is 15 amino acids. CDR3: CASSPQTGGNEKLFF. The CDR3, as DNA: TGTGCCAGCAGCCCCCAGACAGGGGGAAATGAAAAACTGTTTTTT.

The J gene is TRBJ1-2, the V gene TRBV9, with D maybe TRBD1 (5 bases). V gave up 3 bases and J gave up 1 base, with 13 bases separating them. Germline CDR1 reads SGDLS; CDR2 reads YYNGEE. CDR3 length: 15 residues. The CDR3 nucleotides read TGTGCCAGCAGCGCAATACAGGTTCTTAACTATGGCTACACCTTC. The encoded protein is CASSAIQVLNYGYTF.

This chain uses TRBV6-4 with TRBJ1-6; tentative D call: TRBD1 (5 bases). Trimming left V 5 bases short and J 12 bases short, with 14 bases between. The germline gives CDR1 MRHNA, CDR2 SNTAGT. The CDR3 covers 13 residues. The chain's CDR3 is CASSRTGVEPLHF. CDR3 sequence (DNA): TGTGCCAGCAGTAGAACAGGCGTTGAACCCCTCCACTTT.

This clone has only one observation. J is TRBJ1-1 and V is TRBV5-1; D may be TRBD1 (5 bases). CDR3 length: 14 amino acids. Germline V gene sequence: CDR1 SGHRS, CDR2 YFSETQ. V was shortened by 0 bases and J by 3 bases, with 9 bases between the two germline ends. CDR3 bases: TGCGCCAGCAGCTTGGCCTTCAGGGACACTGAAGCTTTCTTT. It codes for CASSLAFRDTEAFF. The full variable domain, with the rest looked up from reference TRBV5-1 and TRBJ1-1, is KAGVTQTPRYLIKTRGQQVTLSCSPISGHRSVSWYQQTPGQGLQFLFEYFSETQRNKGNFPGRFSGRQFSNSRSEMNVSTLELGDSALYLCASSLAFRDTEAFFGQGTRLTVV.

The rearrangement joins TRBV19 to TRBJ2-1; TRBD1 agrees at 8 bases. V was pared by 5 bases and J by 9 bases, with 6 bases of the junction left unmatched. The CDR3 runs to 13 residues. Looked up from germline, CDR1 is LNHDA and CDR2 is SQIVND (reference sequence). DNA of the CDR3: TGTGCCAGTAGTGGACAGGGAGAAGGTGAGCAGTTCTTC. This sequence encodes CASSGQGEGEQFF.

A few counts support this clone. This sequence joins TRBV28 and TRBJ1-2; D call uncertain. CDR3 size: 14 residues. V lost 2 bases and J lost 4, with 11 bases in between. Looked up from germline, CDR1 is MDHEN and CDR2 is SYDVKM. The CDR3 sequence: CASSLEGVTYGYTF. The CDR3 region has the DNA TGTGCCAGCAGTTTAGAGGGAGTGACCTATGGCTACACCTTC.

This chain uses TRBV19 with TRBJ1-2; 7 bases line up with TRBD1. V was pared by 4 bases and J by 6 bases, with 14 bases of the junction left unmatched. The CDR3 has 16 residues. The germline CDR1 and CDR2 sequences are LNHDA and SQIVND (reference sequence). The CDR3 is CASSTERTGAIHGYTF. The CDR3 DNA reads as TGTGCCAGTAGTACAGAACGGACAGGCGCTATACATGGCTACACCTTC.

In the case of this clone: Within the sample, other DNA sequences also encode this same CDR3. V and J are TRBV29-1 and TRBJ1-2, with 7 positions matching TRBD1. The germline V gene has CDR1 SQVTM and CDR2 ANQGSEA. CDR3 length equals 12 residues. J gave up 2 bases and V 6 bases, and 3 bases lay outside the gene matches. The CDR3 sequence: CSVADRNYGYTF. In nucleotides, the CDR3 is TGCAGCGTCGCGGACAGGAACTATGGCTACACCTTC.

The chain recombines TRBV19 with TRBJ2-7, with 10 bases lining up with TRBD1. The CDR3 totals 15 residues. V lost 1 base to trimming and J lost 3 bases; unmatched junction nucleotides: 3. CDR1 and CDR2 (germline): LNHDA, SQIVND (reference sequence). The CDR3 here is CASSIGGDRGYEQYF. The CDR3 region has the DNA TGTGCCAGTAGTATAGGCGGGGACAGGGGCTACGAGCAGTACTTC.

J is TRBJ2-5 and V is TRBV3-1 (or the pseudogene TRBV3-2); D gene ambiguous. This CDR3 comprises 12 residues. In germline, CDR1 is LGHDT, CDR2 YNNKEL (reference sequence). Trimming shortened V by 3 bases and J by 4 bases, and 6 bases separated the two germline ends. The CDR3 DNA sequence: TGTGCCAGCAGCCAGGCCTCAGAGACCCAGTACTTC. It yields the protein CASSQASETQYF.

The chain joins TRBV7-5 to TRBJ2-1; the table names TRBD2, a call not compared with the DNA. TRBV7-5 is annotated as a pseudogene. This CDR3 has 14 amino acids. In DNA, the CDR3 is TGTGCCAGATCGTCACTAGCGGACCTAAATGAGCAGTTCTTC. It translates to CARSSLADLNEQFF.

This rearrangement joins TRBV21-1 to TRBJ2-7; the D segment call TRBD1 is taken from the table without a DNA check. TRBV21-1 is deemed a pseudogene. The CDR3 is 18 amino acids. The chain's CDR3 is CASSKAPIRTAIAYEQYF. The CDR3 coding sequence is TGTGCCAGCAGCAAAGCACCTATTAGGACAGCGATAGCCTACGAGCAGTACTTC.

The chain joins TRBV5-1 to TRBJ1-4; 7 bases fit TRBD1. The CDR3 sequence is 14 residues long. V lost 4 bases and J lost 5; bases outside the gene matches: 5. Germline lookup yields CDR1 SGHRS and CDR2 YFSETQ. The CDR3 sequence: CASSAGTENEKLFF. DNA of the CDR3: TGCGCCAGCAGCGCCGGGACAGAGAATGAAAAACTGTTTTTT.

The chain carries TRBV5-1 and TRBJ1-5, with D possibly matching TRBD1 (5 bases). CDR1 and CDR2 (germline): SGHRS, YFSETQ. CDR3 length: 16 residues. V shed 4 bases and J shed 3 bases, with 17 bases lying between them. The CDR3 sequence is CASSPEGGTNNQPQHF. For the CDR3, the DNA is TGCGCCAGCAGCCCGGAGGGAGGGACGAACAATCAGCCCCAGCATTTT.

The J gene is TRBJ2-7, the V gene TRBV5-6; TRBD2 matches 13 bases. Germline V gene lookup returns CDR1 SGHDT and CDR2 YYEEEE. The CDR3 runs to 18 residues. J lost 0 bases, V lost 2 bases, and 8 bases had no gene match. The chain's CDR3 is CASSFRGLAGLSSYEQYF. The CDR3 nucleotides are TGTGCCAGCAGCTTCCGGGGACTAGCGGGGCTTAGCTCCTACGAGCAGTACTTC.

This CDR3 reads CASSWTGFDSNSPLHF. The CDR3 DNA sequence: TGCGCCAGCAGCTGGACAGGTTTTGATTCTAATTCACCCCTCCACTTT. This chain uses TRBV5-1 with TRBJ1-6; 7 positions match TRBD1. The V gene's germline CDR1 is SGHRS and CDR2 YFSETQ. This CDR3 is built from 16 residues. The ends lost 3 bases at V and 6 bases at J; junction bases unmatched: 9.

CDR3 residues: CASSFQGESYEQYF. The CDR3 bases are TGTGCCAGCAGTTTTCAGGGGGAAAGTTACGAGCAGTACTTC. The rearrangement uses TRBV28 and TRBJ2-7, with 7 bases fitting TRBD1. The CDR3 loop spans 14 amino acids. CDR1 and CDR2 (germline): MDHEN, SYDVKM. V lost 3 bases and J lost 4; bases outside the gene matches: 6.

This clone came up once. CDR3 sequence reads: CAWSGGPRNQPQHF. DNA of the CDR3: TGTGCCTGGAGTGGTGGGCCGCGCAATCAGCCCCAGCATTTT. The rearrangement links TRBV30 to TRBJ1-5; no firm D call. This CDR3 has 14 amino acids. Trimming pared 1 base from V and 2 bases from J, leaving 9 bases between. From germline, CDR1 is GTSNPN and CDR2 SVGIG (reference sequence).

The chain has TRBV24-1 and TRBJ2-1; 7 nucleotides match TRBD2. The V gene end was trimmed by 7 bases and the J gene end by 4 bases; junction bases not matched to a gene: 3. Germline V gives CDR1 KGHDR, CDR2 SFDVKD. The CDR3 is 13 residues long. Here the CDR3 reads CATSKGGYNEQFF. DNA of the CDR3: TGTGCCACCAGCAAGGGAGGGTACAATGAGCAGTTCTTC.

The CDR3 DNA sequence: TGTGCCACCAGCAGGGCCCCCAGCAGCGGCCAAGAGACCCAGTACTTC. This codes for CATSRAPSSGQETQYF. The chain joins TRBV15 to TRBJ2-5, with D possibly TRBD2 on 5 matching bases. Germline CDR1 reads LNHNV; CDR2 reads YYDKDF (reference sequence). The V and J ends lost 3 bases and 1 base respectively, with 15 bases between them. The CDR3 spans 16 residues.